The sequence of this T cell receptor beta chain was determined in a study of blood T cells in healthy people across ages. As for this clonotype: Its antigen is undetermined.

Sample-barcoded 5' priming and a J-beta primer mix drove a second PCR of 7 to 11 cycles. TCRdb re-derived calls from the 5' RACE reads in MiXCR, one entry per CDR3 protein. The table lists around 790,000 distinct CDR3 sequences, around 42% of them singletons, with about 19% in the top ten. Study-wide points: Unknown donor CMV status possibly confounded expanded clonotype changes.

V shed 6 bases and J shed 4 bases, with 13 bases lying between them. This CDR3 spans 14 amino acids. Germline V gene lookup returns CDR1 MNHEY and CDR2 SMNVEV (reference sequence). This receptor was identified in a man in his fifties or sixties in good health. Sequences were obtained from blood. V gene TRBV27 combines with J gene TRBJ1-5; tentatively, D is TRBD1 (6 bases). CDR3 residues: CASSRYRVNQPQHF. Here the CDR3 DNA reads TGTGCCAGCAGCCGTTACAGGGTGAATCAGCCCCAGCATTTT.